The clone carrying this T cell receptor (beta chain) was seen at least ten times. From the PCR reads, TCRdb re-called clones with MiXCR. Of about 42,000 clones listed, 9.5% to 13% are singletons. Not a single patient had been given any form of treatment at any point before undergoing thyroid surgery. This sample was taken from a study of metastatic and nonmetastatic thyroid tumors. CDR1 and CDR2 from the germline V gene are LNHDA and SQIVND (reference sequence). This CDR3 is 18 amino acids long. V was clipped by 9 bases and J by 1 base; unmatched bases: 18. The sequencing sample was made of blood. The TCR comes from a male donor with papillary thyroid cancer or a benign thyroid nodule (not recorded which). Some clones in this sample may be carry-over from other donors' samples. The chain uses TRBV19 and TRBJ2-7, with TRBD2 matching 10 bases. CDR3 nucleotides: TGTGCCAGCTCGACCTATGGGGGAGCGGGAGGGAGATCCTACGAGCAGTACTTC. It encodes CASSTYGGAGGRSYEQYF.